Sequencing of this TCR beta chain was carried out in a study of control samples from healthy donors and cancer patients. Clones were sequenced by immunoSEQ multiplex PCR, and TCRdb holds only the in-frame ones, with some missing. The sample includes about 28,000 clones, roughly 78% of them seen just once. Germline CDR1 and CDR2: LGHNA and YSLEER. The junction had 10 bases not matched to a gene; V was cut back by 3 bases and J by 0 bases. The CDR3 sequence is 17 residues long. This sequence originates from a man aged 60-69 years with head and neck cancer. Specimen: PBMCs. The V gene is TRBV4-3, the J gene TRBJ2-7; TRBD1 matches 8 bases. The CDR3 reads CASSHGVGDRHSYEQYF. Here the CDR3 DNA reads TGCGCCAGCAGCCACGGGGTAGGGGACAGGCACTCCTACGAGCAGTACTTC.